This T cell receptor beta chain derives from a study of neoadjuvant nivolumab and ipilimumab in lung cancer. TCRdb's table, derived via immunoSEQ multiplex PCR, lists solely in-frame clones and lacks some. The sample includes tens of thousands of clones, approximately 84% of them seen just once. The sample holds a few counts of this clone. Antigen specificity is unknown. Study-wide results and limits: TCR richness and clonality were higher in tumors than adjacent uninvolved lung. Pretherapy blood TCR richness correlated positively with resected tumor richness.

The TCR comes from an adult with non-small cell lung cancer. The specimen comprised peripheral blood, sampled before neoadjuvant nivolumab, alone or with ipilimumab.

CDR3 amino acids: CASSAGHTQYF. CDR3 nucleotides: TGTGCCAGTAGTGCCGGACATACCCAGTACTTC. J is TRBJ2-5 and V is TRBV19; TRBD1 is a possible D gene (5 bases). V lost 5 bases, J lost 8 bases, and 9 bases lay in between. CDR1 is LNHDA and CDR2 is SQIVND in the germline V gene (reference sequence). The CDR3 has 11 amino acids.